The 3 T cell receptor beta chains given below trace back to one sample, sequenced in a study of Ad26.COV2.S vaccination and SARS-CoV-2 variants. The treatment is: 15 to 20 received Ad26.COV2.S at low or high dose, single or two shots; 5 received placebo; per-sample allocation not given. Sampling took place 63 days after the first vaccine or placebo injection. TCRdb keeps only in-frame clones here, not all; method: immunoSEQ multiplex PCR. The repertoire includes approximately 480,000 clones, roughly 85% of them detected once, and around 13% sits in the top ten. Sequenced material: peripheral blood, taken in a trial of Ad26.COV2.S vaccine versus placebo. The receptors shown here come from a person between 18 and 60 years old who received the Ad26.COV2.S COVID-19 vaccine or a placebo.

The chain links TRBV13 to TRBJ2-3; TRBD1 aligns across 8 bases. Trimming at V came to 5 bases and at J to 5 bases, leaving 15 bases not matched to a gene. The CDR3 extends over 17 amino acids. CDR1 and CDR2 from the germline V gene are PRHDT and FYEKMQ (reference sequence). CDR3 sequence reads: CASSIRAGGRGRDTQYF. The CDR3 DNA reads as TGTGCCAGCAGCATTCGCGCAGGGGGCAGGGGGCGAGATACGCAGTATTTT.

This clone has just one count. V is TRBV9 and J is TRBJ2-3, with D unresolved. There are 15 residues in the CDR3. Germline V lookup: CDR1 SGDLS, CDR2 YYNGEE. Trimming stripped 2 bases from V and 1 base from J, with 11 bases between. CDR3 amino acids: CASSVSGYGTDTQYF. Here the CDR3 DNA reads TGTGCCAGCAGCGTTTCCGGGTACGGCACAGATACGCAGTATTTT. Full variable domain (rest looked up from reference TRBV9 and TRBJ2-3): DSGVTQTPKHLITATGQRVTLRCSPRSGDLSVYWYQQSLDQGLQFLIQYYNGEERAKGNILERFSAQQFPDLHSELNLSSLELGDSALYFCASSVSGYGTDTQYFGPGTRLTVL.

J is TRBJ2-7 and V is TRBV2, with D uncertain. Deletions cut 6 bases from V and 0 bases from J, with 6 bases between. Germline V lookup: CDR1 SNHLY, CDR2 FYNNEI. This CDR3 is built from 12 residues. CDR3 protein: CASSPASYEQYF. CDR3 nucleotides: TGTGCCAGCAGCCCTGCCTCCTACGAGCAGTACTTC.